The 10 T cell receptor beta chains listed next were all sequenced from one sample in a study of blood T cell repertoires in COVID-19 (dated by TCRdb to about 2020). Preparation of the library involved the immunoSEQ multiplex PCR assay. Not all clones reach the TCRdb copy of this immuneACCESS table, which keeps in-frame sequences only. Checked studies attribute under half of the gap to unresolved V genes and leave the rest unexplained. This sample has under 250,000 clones in its table, and around 87% of those were observed once. The top ten clones comprise 5.5% to 7.5% of the sample. Sequences were obtained from peripheral blood. The receptors stem from a woman aged 70-85 years with active or convalescent COVID-19.

V is TRBV12-3 or TRBV12-4 and J is TRBJ2-1; D is perhaps TRBD1 (5 bases). V lost 7 bases to trimming and J lost 6 bases, with 13 bases between them. This CDR3 is built from 13 residues. The CDR3 bases are TGTGCCAGCACTCCAACAGGATTCAATGAGCAGTTCTTC. Protein sequence: CASTPTGFNEQFF.

This chain joins TRBV3-1 (or the pseudogene TRBV3-2) and TRBJ1-1; 8 nucleotides align to TRBD1. CDR3 size: 16 residues. Trimming took 3 bases from V and 1 from J; bases not matched to a gene: 7. CDR1 is LGHDT and CDR2 is YNNKEL in the germline V gene (reference sequence). The DNA for the CDR3 is TGTGCCAGCAGCCACCGGACAGGGACGGGGAACACTGAAGCTTTCTTT. Its protein is CASSHRTGTGNTEAFF.

This CDR3 is CASSRRIDTDTQYF. DNA for the CDR3: TGTGCCAGCAGTCGCCGAATAGACACAGATACGCAGTATTTT. The chain recombines TRBV6-6 with TRBJ2-3; D gene uncertain. CDR3 size: 14 residues. Trimming left V 5 bases short and J 2 bases short, with 11 bases between. From germline, CDR1 is MNHNY and CDR2 SVGAGI (reference sequence).

The gene calls are TRBV4-1 and TRBJ2-7, with D possibly being TRBD2 (5 bases). Per germline, CDR1 MGHRA and CDR2 YSYEKL. V dropped 4 bases and J dropped 5 bases, with 9 bases sitting between them. The CDR3 is 12 residues long. Here the CDR3 DNA reads TGCGCCAGCAGCCGGGGAGTGAACGAGCAGTACTTC. This gives the protein CASSRGVNEQYF.

The chain is built from TRBV2 and TRBJ2-2; a weak D match, TRBD2 (7 bases). The CDR3 has 16 residues. Trimming left V 6 bases short and J 4 bases short, with 18 bases between. Germline CDR1 is SNHLY and CDR2 is FYNNEI. The CDR3 DNA is TGTGCCAGCAGCCGAGGGGGGGTCGGTAGCACCGGGGAGCTGTTTTTT. Protein product: CASSRGGVGSTGELFF.

The chain combines TRBV4-3 with TRBJ1-2, with 7 bases that match TRBD1. From germline, CDR1 is LGHNA and CDR2 YSLEER. The CDR3 is 14 residues long. V trimming: 4 bases; J trimming: 6 bases; junction bases outside the gene matches: 8. CDR3 in amino acids: CASSRQGQMNGYTF. CDR3 bases: TGCGCCAGCAGCCGACAGGGACAGATGAATGGCTACACCTTC.

The chain couples TRBV19 to TRBJ1-4; TRBD1 might be the D (5 bases). CDR3 length equals 16 residues. Deletions cut 5 bases from V and 6 bases from J, with 19 bases between. Germline V lookup: CDR1 LNHDA, CDR2 SQIVND (reference sequence). Here the CDR3 reads CASSLGPGLVDEKLFF. CDR3 coding DNA: TGTGCCAGTAGTCTCGGGCCGGGACTGGTCGATGAAAAACTGTTTTTT.

The gene calls are TRBV6-1 and TRBJ1-1; D gene uncertain. V was trimmed by 1 base and J by 11 bases, leaving 8 bases between them. Germline CDR1 MNHNS, CDR2 SASEGT. This CDR3 spans 11 amino acids. CDR3 residues: CASSEVPSAFF. For the CDR3, the DNA is TGTGCCAGCAGTGAAGTCCCTTCGGCTTTCTTT.

The V call is TRBV3-1 (or the pseudogene TRBV3-2), the J call TRBJ2-7; 11 nucleotides align to TRBD2. This CDR3 comprises 15 residues. V was clipped by 3 bases and J by 3 bases; unmatched bases: 4. The germline V gene encodes CDR1 LGHDT and CDR2 YNNKEL (reference sequence). CDR3 amino acids: CASSQALAGGYEQYF. The CDR3 DNA is TGTGCCAGCAGCCAGGCTCTAGCGGGGGGCTACGAGCAGTACTTC.

This chain uses TRBV2 with TRBJ1-6; no reliable D call. Trimming cost V 1 base and J 11 bases, with 12 bases left between them. The length of the CDR3 is 14 residues. CDR1 is SNHLY and CDR2 is FYNNEI in the germline V gene. In DNA form, the CDR3 reads TGTGCCAGCAGTGAAGGCGGTCGATTCCCACCCCTCCACTTT. Translating it yields CASSEGGRFPPLHF.